The following is a T cell receptor (beta chain) sequence with its context. What it binds is unknown. Other nucleotide sequences in the sample specify the same CDR3. The length of the CDR3 is 12 residues. V lost 0 bases and J lost 7, with 4 bases in between. Germline CDR1 SGHTA, CDR2 FQGNSA. This record comes from a study of T cell responses to AZD1222 COVID-19 vaccine. Whole-study context: Whether given at about 4 or about 12 weeks, second doses were pooled.

Measured with immunoSEQ multiplex PCR; TCRdb has only the in-frame clones, and not every one. Of over 100,000 clones listed, approximately 84% are singletons. Study results and limitations: There were mostly white British donors and more females than males, and clonal diversity was possibly underestimated.

This receptor was taken from an adult in good health. The source was peripheral blood, collected on day 0 of AZD1222 vaccination. The chain employs TRBV7-2 and TRBJ1-5; D not certain. CDR3 amino acids: CASSLAHQPQHF. The DNA of the CDR3 is TGTGCCAGCAGCTTAGCGCACCAGCCCCAGCATTTT.